Listed here are 8 T cell receptor beta chains from one sample, sequenced in a study of vaccination effects on CD4 cells after COVID-19. Peptide-pool stimulation followed by sequencing identified expanded antigen-specific CD4+ clonotypes in the ViraFEST assay. Having been cultured for less than 12 days, the cells underwent CD4+ T cell isolation. Each participant received a vaccine that was either BNT162b2 or mRNA-1273, given as two doses. The method was immunoSEQ multiplex PCR; TCRdb's version includes in-frame clones alone and lacks a portion of them. The sample has about 72,000 clones, about 86% seen once. These receptors lack a known antigen. Sequencing used CD4+ T cells from PBMCs cultured with HCoV-229E spike peptides, obtained after COVID-19 vaccination. These receptors were obtained from a human donor who received a COVID-19 vaccine.

The gene calls are TRBV11-2 and TRBJ1-6; D not resolved. Germline V gene data show CDR1 as SGHAT and CDR2 as FQNNGV. Trimming removed 2 bases at V and 7 bases at J, with 9 bases between. The CDR3 runs to 14 residues. The CDR3 DNA reads TGTGCCAGCAGCTTATGGAAACGGAATTCACCCCTCCACTTT. The encoded protein is CASSLWKRNSPLHF.

The CDR3 is CASSLLFGRGYYGYTF. DNA of the CDR3: TGTGCCAGCAGCTTATTGTTCGGCAGGGGGTACTATGGCTACACCTTC. J is TRBJ1-2 and V is TRBV7-9; 7 nucleotides match TRBD1. The germline V gene has CDR1 SEHNR and CDR2 FQNEAQ (reference sequence). V trimming: 2 bases; J trimming: 3 bases; junction bases outside the gene matches: 9. This CDR3 is 16 amino acids long.

The chain joins TRBV19 to TRBJ1-5, with 11 positions matching TRBD1. CDR1 and CDR2 (germline): LNHDA, SQIVND (reference sequence). CDR3 length equals 15 residues. Trimming at V came to 5 bases and at J to 5 bases, leaving 5 bases not matched to a gene. In nucleotides, the CDR3 is TGTGCCAGTAGTCCGGACAGGGGGCCCTATCAGCCCCAGCATTTT. This sequence encodes CASSPDRGPYQPQHF.

This clone was found a few times. This sequence joins TRBV5-1 and TRBJ1-5, with D maybe TRBD1 (5 bases). V was shortened by 0 bases and J by 5 bases, with 15 bases between the two germline ends. Germline V CDR1 and CDR2: SGHRS, YFSETQ. The CDR3 loop spans 16 amino acids. The CDR3 sequence is CASSLDGRADYQPQHF. In DNA, the CDR3 is TGCGCCAGCAGCTTGGATGGCAGGGCGGATTATCAGCCCCAGCATTTT.

This chain joins TRBV7-9 and TRBJ1-6; 10 bases align to TRBD1. The V gene's germline CDR1 is SEHNR and CDR2 FQNEAQ (reference sequence). The CDR3 spans 16 residues. J gave up 8 bases and V 0 bases, and 4 bases lay outside the gene matches. CDR3 loop: CASSLASTGGYSPLHF. Written as DNA, the CDR3 is TGTGCCAGCAGCTTAGCGTCGACAGGGGGCTATTCACCCCTCCACTTT.

The chain recombines TRBV6-4 with TRBJ1-1; D is ambiguous. V lost 6 bases and J 1 base, leaving 12 bases between the germline ends. CDR3 size: 14 residues. The germline gives CDR1 MRHNA, CDR2 SNTAGT. In DNA form, the CDR3 reads TGTGCCAGCAGCCCGTTTATGGGGAACACTGAAGCTTTCTTT. It encodes CASSPFMGNTEAFF.

This chain joins TRBV10-1 and TRBJ1-5; TRBD1 is a possible D gene (5 bases). Trimming left V 0 bases short and J 11 bases short, with 8 bases between. Per germline, CDR1 WNHNN and CDR2 SYGVQD (reference sequence). This CDR3 comprises 12 residues. CDR3 bases: TGCGCCAGCAGTGAGTCGGGACGGGCCCAGCATTTT. Its translation: CASSESGRAQHF.

Only one count was recorded for this clone. V is TRBV9 and J is TRBJ1-3; the D gene is possibly TRBD1 (5 bases). Deletions cut 2 bases from V and 0 bases from J, with 15 bases between. The V gene's germline CDR1 is SGDLS and CDR2 YYNGEE. The CDR3 has 17 amino acids. Here the CDR3 DNA reads TGTGCCAGCAGCGTGTCCGTCGGGACGAGCTCTGGAAACACCATATATTTT. It translates to CASSVSVGTSSGNTIYF.